Below, 20 T cell receptor beta chains from the same sample are listed, as sequenced in a study of blood T cell repertoires in COVID-19. Assay: immunoSEQ multiplex PCR; the TCRdb copy retains only in-frame clones and omits some. The profile shows around 96,000 clones, 90% to 95% of them singletons. Specimen: peripheral blood. The source is a human donor with active COVID-19. The donor label of this sample is uncertain.

This chain uses TRBV29-1 with TRBJ2-7, with D uncertain. There are 13 residues in the CDR3. The V end lost 4 bases, the J end lost 2 bases, and 12 bases lay between the germline ends. Germline V lookup: CDR1 SQVTM, CDR2 ANQGSEA. The CDR3 region has the DNA TGCAGCGTTGTTGGCAGGTTTGCCTACGAGCAGTACTTC. This codes for CSVVGRFAYEQYF.

The chain links TRBV7-9 to TRBJ1-4, with a tentative D call TRBD1 (6 bases). Trimming shortened V by 4 bases and J by 5 bases, and 17 bases separated the two germline ends. Germline V gives CDR1 SEHNR, CDR2 FQNEAQ (reference sequence). The CDR3 contains 16 residues. The DNA for the CDR3 is TGTGCCAGCAGCTCATACCGGGACAAGGGAAATGAAAAACTGTTTTTT. This gives the protein CASSSYRDKGNEKLFF.

The chain carries TRBV9 and TRBJ2-1; D not resolved. The CDR3 is 15 residues long. Germline CDR1 is SGDLS and CDR2 is YYNGEE. V lost 0 bases, J lost 1 base, and 8 bases lay in between. The CDR3 bases are TGTGCCAGCAGCGTAGTTGGAGCATCCTACAATGAGCAGTTCTTC. This codes for CASSVVGASYNEQFF. The whole variable domain, remainder taken from reference TRBV9 and TRBJ2-1, is DSGVTQTPKHLITATGQRVTLRCSPRSGDLSVYWYQQSLDQGLQFLIQYYNGEERAKGNILERFSAQQFPDLHSELNLSSLELGDSALYFCASSVVGASYNEQFFGPGTRLTVL.

This sequence joins TRBV2 and TRBJ1-2, with D tentatively TRBD1 (6 bases). Germline values: CDR1 SNHLY, CDR2 FYNNEI. Trimming pared 6 bases from V and 2 bases from J, leaving 10 bases between. CDR3 size: 13 residues. CDR3 loop: CASRPGTNYGYTF. CDR3 in DNA: TGTGCCAGCAGACCCGGGACAAACTATGGCTACACCTTC.

The V and J genes are TRBV5-1 and TRBJ2-3; D may be TRBD2 (6 bases). The CDR3 runs 14 residues. The V end lost 4 bases, the J end lost 0 bases, and 9 bases lay between the germline ends. Germline V gene data show CDR1 as SGHRS and CDR2 as YFSETQ. CDR3 loop: CASSRDFSTDTQYF. The CDR3 DNA is TGCGCCAGCAGCCGGGACTTCAGCACAGATACGCAGTATTTT. The variable domain in full, completed from reference TRBV5-1 and TRBJ2-3, reads KAGVTQTPRYLIKTRGQQVTLSCSPISGHRSVSWYQQTPGQGLQFLFEYFSETQRNKGNFPGRFSGRQFSNSRSEMNVSTLELGDSALYLCASSRDFSTDTQYFGPGTRLTVL.

This clone appeared once. This chain uses TRBV12-3 or TRBV12-4 with TRBJ2-3; D unresolved. V was clipped by 7 bases and J by 0 bases, with 8 bases between them. The CDR3 is made up of 13 amino acids. In DNA, the CDR3 is TGTGCCAGCACCTCTTCTAGCACAGATACGCAGTATTTT. This gives the protein CASTSSSTDTQYF.

The chain joins TRBV28 to TRBJ2-1; 7 positions agree with TRBD1. Trimming at V came to 2 bases and at J to 6 bases, leaving 4 bases not matched to a gene. Germline V gene data show CDR1 as MDHEN and CDR2 as SYDVKM. CDR3 size: 14 residues. The CDR3 loop reads CASSLSAGGNEQFF. CDR3 bases: TGTGCCAGCAGTTTAAGCGCAGGGGGCAATGAGCAGTTCTTC.

This chain links TRBV5-1 with TRBJ2-3; unclear D gene. CDR3 length: 13 residues. Germline CDR1 and CDR2: SGHRS and YFSETQ. The V end was cut by 5 bases, the J end by 6 bases, with 13 bases between. In DNA form, the CDR3 reads TGCGCCAGCAGGTCCCCTACCGCGGATACGCAGTATTTT. This translates into CASRSPTADTQYF.

The chain recombines TRBV5-6 with TRBJ2-2; 8 nucleotides agree with TRBD2. Germline lookup yields CDR1 SGHDT and CDR2 YYEEEE. With V trimmed by 5 bases and J by 1 base, 10 bases remained unmatched. This CDR3 comprises 17 residues. The CDR3 is CASSMMVTSGNTGELFF. DNA of the CDR3: TGTGCCAGCAGTATGATGGTAACTAGCGGGAACACCGGGGAGCTGTTTTTT.

The chain links TRBV2 to TRBJ2-1, with 13 bases that match TRBD2. Germline values: CDR1 SNHLY, CDR2 FYNNEI. V shed 6 bases and J 0 bases; nucleotides not matched to a gene: 2. This CDR3 has 16 residues. The chain's CDR3 is CASRGLAGNSYNEQFF. Here the CDR3 DNA reads TGTGCCAGCAGGGGACTAGCGGGGAACTCCTACAATGAGCAGTTCTTC.

In this sample, this clone turned up a few times. The chain is built from TRBV19 and TRBJ2-1; 9 bases agree with TRBD1. Germline V lookup: CDR1 LNHDA, CDR2 SQIVND (reference sequence). The J segment lost 7 bases and the V segment lost 5 bases, leaving 6 bases of the junction unmatched. CDR3 size: 14 residues. The CDR3 spells CASSGDRVMNEQFF. CDR3 DNA: TGTGCCAGTAGTGGGGACAGGGTTATGAATGAGCAGTTCTTC.

The rearrangement joins TRBV2 to TRBJ2-3, with 13 bases identical to TRBD2. The germline V gene has CDR1 SNHLY and CDR2 FYNNEI. CDR3 length: 15 residues. Unmatched junction bases numbered 8, after V lost 8 bases and J lost 6 bases. The CDR3 protein is CASGRLAGGMDTQYF. The DNA for the CDR3 is TGTGCCAGCGGTAGACTAGCGGGGGGCATGGATACGCAGTATTTT.

This clone was recorded only once. The chain employs TRBV6-5 and TRBJ1-2, with TRBD1 as a possible D gene (6 bases). The V end was cut by 4 bases, the J end by 5 bases, with 14 bases between. CDR1 is MNHEY, CDR2 SVGAGI, per germline. The CDR3 is made up of 14 amino acids. The CDR3: CASSSQGGWYGYTF. The DNA of the CDR3 is TGTGCCAGCAGTTCACAGGGTGGTTGGTATGGCTACACCTTC.

The V call is TRBV5-5, the J call TRBJ2-3, with TRBD1 as a possible D gene (5 bases). The CDR3 length is 16 residues. Trimming removed 0 bases from V and 2 bases from J, with 13 bases in between. Germline CDR1 SGHKS, CDR2 YYEKEE (reference sequence). CDR3 DNA: TGTGCCAGCAGCTTGGAGGGCCAGGGATACACAGATACGCAGTATTTT. This encodes CASSLEGQGYTDTQYF.

The chain links TRBV5-1 to TRBJ2-7, with D possibly being TRBD1 (5 bases). Per germline, CDR1 SGHRS and CDR2 YFSETQ. The CDR3 is 14 amino acids. Trimming cost V 1 base and J 0 bases, with 8 bases left between them. The CDR3: CASSLSGISYEQYF. In DNA, the CDR3 is TGCGCCAGCAGCTTGTCAGGGATCTCCTACGAGCAGTACTTC.

DNA for the CDR3: TGTGCCAGCAGCCAAAGGGACTCCGGGCGGGGCTACACCTTC. Its translation: CASSQRDSGRGYTF. The chain links TRBV3-1 (or the pseudogene TRBV3-2) to TRBJ1-2; possible D gene TRBD1, 5 bases. V was pared by 2 bases and J by 8 bases, with 15 bases between. The CDR3 sequence is 14 residues long. CDR1 is LGHDT, CDR2 YNNKEL, per germline (reference sequence).

The chain carries TRBV18 and TRBJ1-1; D is unresolved. Germline V gene lookup returns CDR1 KGHSH and CDR2 LQKENI. V gave up 1 base and J gave up 4 bases, with 7 bases separating them. The CDR3 runs to 13 residues. CDR3 residues: CASSPQSSTEAFF. For the CDR3, the DNA is TGTGCCAGCTCACCACAGAGTAGCACTGAAGCTTTCTTT.

This chain connects TRBV4-1 to TRBJ1-4; D gene uncertain. V was cut by 4 bases and J by 0 bases, with 18 bases left in between. CDR1 and CDR2 (germline): MGHRA, YSYEKL. This CDR3 spans 18 amino acids. The CDR3 loop is CASSPTINLAATNEKLFF. CDR3 sequence (DNA): TGCGCCAGCAGCCCTACAATAAATTTGGCGGCAACTAATGAAAAACTGTTTTTT.

The V and J genes are TRBV21-1 and TRBJ2-4; the table's TRBD1 call for D was not verified on the DNA. TRBV21-1 is listed as a pseudogene. CDR3 length equals 18 residues. As DNA, the CDR3 is TGTGCCAGCAGCACGCTCTCGTGGGGACAGCTAGCCAAAAACATTCAGTACTTC. Its translation: CASSTLSWGQLAKNIQYF.

This clone occurred once. This chain links TRBV7-9 with TRBJ1-1; possible D gene TRBD1, 5 bases. Between the trimmed V and J ends, which lost 5 bases and 7 bases, there was a span of 17 bases. In germline, CDR1 is SEHNR, CDR2 FQNEAQ (reference sequence). The CDR3 covers 14 residues. The CDR3, as DNA: TGTGCCAGCAGCATCCACACCGGGACTCTTGAAGCTTTCTTT. Translated: CASSIHTGTLEAFF.